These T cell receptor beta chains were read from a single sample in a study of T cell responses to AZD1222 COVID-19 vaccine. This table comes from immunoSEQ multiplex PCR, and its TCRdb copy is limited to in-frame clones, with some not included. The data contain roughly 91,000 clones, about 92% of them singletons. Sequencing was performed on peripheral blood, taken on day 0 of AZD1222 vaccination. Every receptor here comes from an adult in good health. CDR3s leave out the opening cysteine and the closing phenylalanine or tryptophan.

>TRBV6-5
ASRQSSGGTDTQY
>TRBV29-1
SVPRAGGLFNEQF
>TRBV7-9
ASSLVAGGGNEQF
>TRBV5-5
ASNLAPDDQSEPSTDTQY
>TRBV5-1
ASSSGGRGNSPLH
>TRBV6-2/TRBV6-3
ASSPLAQKSYEQY
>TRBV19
ASSIERNSPLH
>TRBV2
ASSEVSYGYT
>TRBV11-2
ASSRSYEQY
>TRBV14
ASSIGRNTEAF
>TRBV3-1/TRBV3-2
ASSQGQQATEAF
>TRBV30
AWSVNSMETQY
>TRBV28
ASRPSGTGGNQPQH
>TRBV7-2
ASSSPTGGSPLH
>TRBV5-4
ASSRDSTNTEAF
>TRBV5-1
ASSWGQPNTEAF
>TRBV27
ASSWREGLVETQY